The 3 T cell receptor beta chains below come from one sample, sequenced in a study of T cell responses to AZD1222 COVID-19 vaccine. The protocol was immunoSEQ multiplex PCR, while the TCRdb copy is restricted to in-frame clones and leaves out a portion. The sample carries approximately 140,000 clones, 80% to 90% recorded once. The material was peripheral blood, obtained on day 0 of AZD1222 vaccination. The receptors shown here come from an adult in good health.

The genes are TRBV7-2 and TRBJ2-4; D gene ambiguous. The germline CDR1 and CDR2 sequences are SGHTA and FQGNSA. V shed 1 base and J shed 2 bases, with 6 bases lying between them. The CDR3 is 14 residues long. The CDR3 reads CASSLGGSKNIQYF. Here the CDR3 DNA reads TGTGCCAGCAGCTTAGGGGGTTCCAAAAACATTCAGTACTTC.

The chain carries TRBV28 and TRBJ2-3; D might be TRBD1 (6 bases). Trimming took 4 bases from V and 4 from J, leaving 12 bases between them. The CDR3 is 14 residues long. Germline V gives CDR1 MDHEN, CDR2 SYDVKM. CDR3 sequence (DNA): TGTGCCAGCAGTTCCACAGGGTTGGCAGATACGCAGTATTTT. Translation gives CASSSTGLADTQYF.

The chain has TRBV7-9 and TRBJ2-1; 9 nucleotides align to TRBD2. V lost 6 bases to trimming and J lost 5 bases; unmatched junction nucleotides: 5. The CDR3 is 14 residues long. Germline V lookup: CDR1 SEHNR, CDR2 FQNEAQ (reference sequence). Here the CDR3 reads CASREAGGNNEQFF. The CDR3 DNA reads as TGTGCCAGCAGAGAAGCGGGAGGTAACAATGAGCAGTTCTTC.